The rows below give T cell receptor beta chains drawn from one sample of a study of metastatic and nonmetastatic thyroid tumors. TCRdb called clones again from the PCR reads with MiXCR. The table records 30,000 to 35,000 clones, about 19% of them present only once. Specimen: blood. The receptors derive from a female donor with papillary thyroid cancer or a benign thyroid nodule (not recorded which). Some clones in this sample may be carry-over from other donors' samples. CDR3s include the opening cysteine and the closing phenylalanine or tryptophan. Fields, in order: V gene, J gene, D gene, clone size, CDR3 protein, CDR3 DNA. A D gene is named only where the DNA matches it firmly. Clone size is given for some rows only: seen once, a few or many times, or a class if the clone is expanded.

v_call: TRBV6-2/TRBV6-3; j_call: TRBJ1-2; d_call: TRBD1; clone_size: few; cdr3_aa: CASSHRDRVGGYTF; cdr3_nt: TGTGCCAGCAGTCACCGGGACAGGGTAGGCGGCTACACCTTC
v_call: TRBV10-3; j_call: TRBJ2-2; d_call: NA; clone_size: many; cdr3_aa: CAISESKGGSGELFF; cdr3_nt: TGTGCCATCAGTGAGTCGAAAGGGGGATCCGGGGAGCTGTTTTTT
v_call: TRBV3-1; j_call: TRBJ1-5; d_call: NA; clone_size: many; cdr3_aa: CASSLSESNQPQHF; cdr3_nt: TGTGCCAGCTCACTTAGTGAAAGCAATCAGCCCCAGCATTTT
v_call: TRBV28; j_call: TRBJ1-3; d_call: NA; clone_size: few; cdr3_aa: CASIRTGVSRGNTIYF; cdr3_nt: TGTGCCAGCATTCGCACCGGGGTCTCGAGGGGAAACACCATATATTTT
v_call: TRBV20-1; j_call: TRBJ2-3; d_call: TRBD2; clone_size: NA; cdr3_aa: CSASRTSGTSDTQYF; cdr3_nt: TGCAGTGCTAGTAGAACTAGCGGGACCTCGGATACGCAGTATTTT
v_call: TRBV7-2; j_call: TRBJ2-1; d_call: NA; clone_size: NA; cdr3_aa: CASQSAREKDNEQFF; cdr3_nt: TGTGCCAGCCAAAGCGCAAGGGAGAAAGACAATGAGCAGTTCTTC
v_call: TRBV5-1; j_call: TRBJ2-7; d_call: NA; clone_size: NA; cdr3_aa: CASSLPDGIFTYEQYF; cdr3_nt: TGCGCCAGCAGCCTTCCAGACGGAATCTTTACCTACGAGCAGTACTTC
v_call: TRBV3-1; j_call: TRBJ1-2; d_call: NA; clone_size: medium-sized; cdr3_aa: CASSQRDGSYGYTF; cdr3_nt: TGTGCCAGCAGCCAACGGGACGGCTCCTATGGCTACACCTTC
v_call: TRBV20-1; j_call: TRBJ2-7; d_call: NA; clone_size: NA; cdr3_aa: CSTGGLNEQYF; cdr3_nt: TGCAGTACCGGGGGGCTAAACGAGCAGTACTTC
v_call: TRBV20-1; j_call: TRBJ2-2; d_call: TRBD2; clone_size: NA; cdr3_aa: CSASKVAGGVGELFF; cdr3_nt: TGCAGTGCTAGTAAAGTAGCGGGGGGAGTCGGGGAGCTGTTTTTT
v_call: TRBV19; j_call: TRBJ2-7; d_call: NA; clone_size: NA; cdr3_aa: CASSRQESYEQYF; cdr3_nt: TGTGCCAGCTCCAGACAGGAATCCTACGAGCAGTACTTC
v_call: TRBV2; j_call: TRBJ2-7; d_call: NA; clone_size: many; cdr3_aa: CASRADSYEQYF; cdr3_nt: TGTGCCAGCAGAGCAGACAGTTACGAGCAGTACTTC
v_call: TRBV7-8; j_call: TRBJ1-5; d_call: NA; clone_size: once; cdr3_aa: CASSLMGGNSNQPQHF; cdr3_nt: TGTGCCAGCAGCTTAATGGGAGGAAATAGCAATCAGCCCCAGCATTTT
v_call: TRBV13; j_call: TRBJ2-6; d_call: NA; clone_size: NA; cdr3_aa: CASSLAPNRAGANVLTF; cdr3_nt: TGTGCCAGCAGCTTAGCCCCAAACAGGGCTGGGGCCAACGTCCTGACTTTC
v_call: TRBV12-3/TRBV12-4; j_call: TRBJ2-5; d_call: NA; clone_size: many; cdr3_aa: CASSFGGETQYF; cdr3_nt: TGTGCCAGCAGTTTTGGGGGAGAGACCCAGTACTTC
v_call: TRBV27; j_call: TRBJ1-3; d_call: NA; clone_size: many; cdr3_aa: CASRETGSGNTIYF; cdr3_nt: TGTGCCAGCAGGGAGACAGGCTCTGGAAACACCATATATTTT
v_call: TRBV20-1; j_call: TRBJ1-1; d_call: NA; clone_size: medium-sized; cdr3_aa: CSARPLVGQSTEAFF; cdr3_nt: TGCAGTGCTAGACCCCTAGTTGGGCAAAGCACTGAAGCTTTCTTT
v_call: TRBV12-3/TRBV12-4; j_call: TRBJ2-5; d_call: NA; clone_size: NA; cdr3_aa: CASSPTGETQYF; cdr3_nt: TGTGCCAGCAGTCCCACTGGAGAGACCCAGTACTTC
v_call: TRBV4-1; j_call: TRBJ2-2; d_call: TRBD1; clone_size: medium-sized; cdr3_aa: CASSQRDRAGTGELFF; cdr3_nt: TGCGCCAGCAGCCAACGGGACAGGGCGGGGACCGGGGAGCTGTTTTTT
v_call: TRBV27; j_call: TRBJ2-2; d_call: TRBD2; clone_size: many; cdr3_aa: CASSPRGLAHRELFF; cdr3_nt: TGTGCCAGCAGTCCCCGAGGACTAGCGCACCGGGAGCTGTTTTTT
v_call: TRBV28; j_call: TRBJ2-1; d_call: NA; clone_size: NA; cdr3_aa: CASSLYWRDSYNEQFF; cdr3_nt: TGTGCCAGCAGTTTATATTGGCGGGACTCCTACAATGAGCAGTTCTTC
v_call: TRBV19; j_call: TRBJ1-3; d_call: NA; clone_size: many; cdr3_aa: CASSIFAFSGNTIYF; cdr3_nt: TGTGCCAGTAGTATATTCGCCTTCTCTGGAAACACCATATATTTT
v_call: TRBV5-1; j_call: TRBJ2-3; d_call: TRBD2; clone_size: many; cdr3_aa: CASSRGGSTDTQYF; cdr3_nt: TGCGCCAGCAGCCGGGGGGGGAGCACAGATACGCAGTATTTT
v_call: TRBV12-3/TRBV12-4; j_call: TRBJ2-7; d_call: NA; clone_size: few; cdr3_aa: CASRLTGYEQYF; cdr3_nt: TGTGCCAGCAGGTTGACAGGCTACGAGCAGTACTTC
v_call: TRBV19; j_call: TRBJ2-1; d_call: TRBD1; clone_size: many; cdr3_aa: CATSGTGVIEQFF; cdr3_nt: TGTGCCACATCCGGGACAGGGGTCATTGAGCAGTTCTTC
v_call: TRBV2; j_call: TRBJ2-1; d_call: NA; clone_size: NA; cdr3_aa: CASSLSGGGNEQFF; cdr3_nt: TGTGCCAGCAGTCTCTCAGGTGGGGGAAATGAGCAGTTCTTC
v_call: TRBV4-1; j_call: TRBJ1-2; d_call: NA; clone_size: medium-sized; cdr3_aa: CASSHVRTATRGYTF; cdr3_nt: TGCGCCAGCAGCCATGTAAGGACAGCAACTCGTGGCTACACCTTC
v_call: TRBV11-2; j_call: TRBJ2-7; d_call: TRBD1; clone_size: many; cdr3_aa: CASSRDRGYEQYF; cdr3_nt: TGTGCCAGCAGTCGAGACAGGGGCTACGAGCAGTACTTC
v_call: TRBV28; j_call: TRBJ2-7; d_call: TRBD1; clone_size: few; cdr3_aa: CASSSRQGAFYEQYF; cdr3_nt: TGTGCCAGCAGTTCCAGACAGGGGGCTTTCTACGAGCAGTACTTC
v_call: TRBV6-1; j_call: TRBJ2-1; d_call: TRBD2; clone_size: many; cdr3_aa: CACRGNSGGAYNEQFF; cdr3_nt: TGTGCCTGTAGGGGGAATAGCGGGGGAGCCTACAATGAGCAGTTCTTC
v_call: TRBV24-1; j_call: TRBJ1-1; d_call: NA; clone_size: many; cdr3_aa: CATSASDTEAFF; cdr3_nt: TGTGCCACCAGTGCGTCGGACACTGAAGCTTTCTTT
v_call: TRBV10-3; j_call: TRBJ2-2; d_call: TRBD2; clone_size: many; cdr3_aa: CATSGLAVDGELFF; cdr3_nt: TGTGCCACCTCGGGACTAGCGGTCGACGGGGAGCTGTTTTTT
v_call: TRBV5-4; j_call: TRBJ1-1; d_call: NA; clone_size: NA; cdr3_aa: CASSLGTELIEAFF; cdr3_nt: TGTGCCAGCAGCTTGGGGACGGAATTGATTGAAGCTTTCTTT
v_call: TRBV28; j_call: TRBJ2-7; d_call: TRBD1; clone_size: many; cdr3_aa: CASGTGIHEQYF; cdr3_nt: TGTGCCAGCGGGACAGGGATCCACGAGCAGTACTTC
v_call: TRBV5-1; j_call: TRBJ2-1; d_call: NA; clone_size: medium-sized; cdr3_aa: CASSRDGTPSYNEQFF; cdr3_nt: TGCGCCAGCAGCCGTGACGGGACACCCTCCTACAATGAGCAGTTCTTC
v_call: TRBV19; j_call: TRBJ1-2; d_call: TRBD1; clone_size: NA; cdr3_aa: CASSYRGPDGYTF; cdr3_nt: TGTGCCAGTTCTTACAGGGGGCCGGATGGCTACACCTTC